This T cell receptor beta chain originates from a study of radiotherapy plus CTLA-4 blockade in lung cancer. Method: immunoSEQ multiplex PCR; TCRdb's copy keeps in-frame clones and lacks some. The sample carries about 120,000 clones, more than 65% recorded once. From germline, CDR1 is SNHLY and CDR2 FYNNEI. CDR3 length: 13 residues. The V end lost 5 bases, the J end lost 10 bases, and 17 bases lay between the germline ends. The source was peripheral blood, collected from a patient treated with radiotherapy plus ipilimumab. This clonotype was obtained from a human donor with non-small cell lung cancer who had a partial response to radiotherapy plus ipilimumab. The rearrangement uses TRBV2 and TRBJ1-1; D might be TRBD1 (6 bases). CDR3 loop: CASSQQGGGGAFF. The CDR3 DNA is TGTGCCAGCAGTCAACAGGGCGGTGGCGGAGCTTTCTTT.